The T cell receptor beta chain under discussion was sequenced for a study of blood T cell repertoires in COVID-19. Study summary: Sources were T cells, B-cell-depleted T cells, or PBMCs; the material itself was cDNA or gDNA.

V lost 6 bases, J lost 0 bases, and 0 bases stayed unmatched. CDR3 length: 14 residues. Germline-derived CDR1 and CDR2 are LGHDT and YNNKEL (reference sequence). Clones were read by immunoSEQ multiplex PCR, and TCRdb kept only the in-frame ones, dropping some. The sample carries 200,000 to 250,000 clones, 92% recorded once. The TCR sequence derives from a young man with acute or convalescent COVID-19. Sequencing input: peripheral blood. This chain joins TRBV3-1 (or the pseudogene TRBV3-2) and TRBJ2-1, with TRBD2 matching 9 bases. CDR3 loop: CASRAGGSYNEQFF. In DNA, the CDR3 is TGTGCCAGCAGAGCGGGGGGCTCCTACAATGAGCAGTTCTTC.